Listed below are T cell receptor beta chains from one sample, sequenced in a study of blood T cell repertoires in COVID-19. Method: immunoSEQ multiplex PCR; TCRdb's copy keeps in-frame clones and lacks some. Of over 90,000 clones in the sample, around nine tenths were seen once. What was sequenced was peripheral blood. These receptors were obtained from a man aged 50-59 years with acute or convalescent COVID-19. The CDR3 runs from the conserved cysteine through the conserved F or W. The D gene is left open where the match is weak. The size of a clone is reported for some rows only, either as once, few or many, or as a class for expanded clones.

length,D,size,J,V,CDR3,DNA
13,TRBD2,-,TRBJ2-1,TRBV25-1,CASSEGGSHEQFF,TGTGCCAGCAGTGAGGGCGGGAGCCATGAGCAGTTCTTC
17,TRBD2,-,TRBJ2-2,TRBV15,CATSRDFAGALTRELFF,TGTGCCACCAGCAGAGATTTTGCGGGAGCGCTCACCCGGGAGCTGTTTTTT
16,TRBD2,once,TRBJ2-2,TRBV11-2,CASRASSGTNTGELFF,TGTGCCAGCAGGGCTTCTAGCGGGACGAACACCGGGGAGCTGTTTTTT
14,-,-,TRBJ1-1,TRBV11-2,CASSLYRVGTEAFF,TGTGCCAGCAGCCTGTACAGGGTCGGCACTGAAGCTTTCTTT
15,TRBD1,-,TRBJ1-2,TRBV27,CASSSNTGTGVGYTF,TGTGCCAGCAGTTCAAATACCGGGACAGGTGTCGGCTACACCTTC
15,-,few,TRBJ2-4,TRBV5-1,CASSLQGDQKNIQYF,TGCGCCAGCAGCTTGCAAGGGGATCAGAAAAACATTCAGTACTTC
20,TRBD2,-,TRBJ2-7,TRBV3-1/TRBV3-2,CASSHNREGLAGGSTYEQYF,TGTGCCAGCAGCCACAACCGCGAGGGACTAGCGGGAGGGTCAACCTACGAGCAGTACTTC
15,-,-,TRBJ1-1,TRBV19,CASSIPGTPGTEAFF,TGTGCCAGTAGTATCCCCGGGACACCGGGCACTGAAGCTTTCTTT
13,-,few,TRBJ2-5,TRBV7-9,CASSLALIETQYF,TGTGCCAGCAGCTTAGCCCTAATAGAGACCCAGTACTTC
13,-,-,TRBJ2-5,TRBV3-1/TRBV3-2,CASSRGGPETQYF,TGTGCCAGCAGCCGAGGAGGGCCGGAGACCCAGTACTTC
15,TRBD2,once,TRBJ2-7,TRBV18,CASSSLAGGMDEQYF,TGTGCCAGCTCATCACTAGCGGGAGGAATGGACGAGCAGTACTTC
16,TRBD1,few,TRBJ2-5,TRBV24-1,CATSDPGTGGKETQYF,TGTGCCACCAGTGACCCCGGGACAGGGGGGAAGGAGACCCAGTACTTC
15,TRBD1,-,TRBJ1-3,TRBV5-5,CASSSRDSSGNTIYF,TGTGCCAGCAGCTCACGGGACAGCTCTGGAAACACCATATATTTT
13,TRBD1,once,TRBJ2-2,TRBV6-5,CAVGQGFTGELFF,TGTGCCGTCGGACAGGGTTTTACCGGGGAGCTGTTTTTT
14,-,-,TRBJ2-2,TRBV9,CATSGAANTGELFF,TGTGCCACCTCAGGGGCCGCGAACACCGGGGAGCTGTTTTTT
14,TRBD1,-,TRBJ1-4,TRBV6-5,CASSQTGLYEKLFF,TGTGCCAGCAGTCAGACAGGGCTGTATGAAAAACTGTTTTTT
13,-,-,TRBJ1-4,TRBV6-5,CASSRLGGEKLFF,TGTGCCAGCAGTCGCTTAGGCGGGGAAAAACTGTTTTTT
15,-,-,TRBJ1-1,TRBV7-4,CASTPRQTVNTEAFF,TGTGCCAGCACCCCAAGACAGACAGTGAACACTGAAGCTTTCTTT
17,TRBD2,-,TRBJ2-3,TRBV6-1,CASSEVVAGVSTDTQYF,TGTGCCAGCAGTGAAGTCGTAGCGGGAGTGAGCACAGATACGCAGTATTTT
12,-,few,TRBJ1-3,TRBV7-9,CASSDGGGTIYF,TGTGCCAGCAGCGACGGGGGAGGCACCATATATTTT
15,-,-,TRBJ2-2,TRBV7-7,CASSLTRPGTGELFF,TGTGCCAGCAGCTTAACTAGACCAGGCACCGGGGAGCTGTTTTTT